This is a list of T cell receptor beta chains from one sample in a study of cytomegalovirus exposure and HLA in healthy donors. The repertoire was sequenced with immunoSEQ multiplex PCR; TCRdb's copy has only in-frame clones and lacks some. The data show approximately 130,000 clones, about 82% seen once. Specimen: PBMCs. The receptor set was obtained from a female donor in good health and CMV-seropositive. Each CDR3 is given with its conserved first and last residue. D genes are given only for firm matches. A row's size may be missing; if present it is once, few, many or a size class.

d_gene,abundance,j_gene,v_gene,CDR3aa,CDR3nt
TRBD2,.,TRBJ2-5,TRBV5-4,CASSFSGGAKETQYF,TGTGCCAGCAGCTTTAGCGGGGGGGCAAAAGAGACCCAGTACTTC
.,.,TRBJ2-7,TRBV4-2,CASSQDPPRGNYEQYF,TGTGCCAGCAGCCAAGATCCCCCAAGGGGCAACTACGAGCAGTACTTC
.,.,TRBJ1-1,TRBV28,CASRQQGGVNTEAFF,TGTGCCAGCAGACAACAGGGTGGGGTTAACACTGAAGCTTTCTTT
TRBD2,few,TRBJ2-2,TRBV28,CASSLVGLAGGPNTGELFF,TGTGCCAGCAGTTTAGTGGGACTAGCGGGGGGTCCGAACACCGGGGAGCTGTTTTTT
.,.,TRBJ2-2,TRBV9,CASSAPRDAIDTGELFF,TGTGCCAGCAGCGCCCCCAGGGATGCGATCGACACCGGGGAGCTGTTTTTT
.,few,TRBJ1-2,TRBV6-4,CASSPLPASYGYTF,TGTGCCAGCAGTCCGCTCCCTGCTAGCTATGGCTACACCTTC
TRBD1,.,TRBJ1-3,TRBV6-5,CASSLGQGRNTIYF,TGTGCCAGCAGTCTTGGACAGGGTCGAAACACCATATATTTT
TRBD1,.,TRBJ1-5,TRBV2,CASSANFGTGDDQPQHF,TGTGCCAGCAGTGCCAATTTCGGGACAGGGGATGATCAGCCCCAGCATTTT
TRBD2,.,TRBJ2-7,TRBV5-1,CASSFTSGYEQYF,TGCGCCAGCAGCTTTACTAGCGGCTACGAGCAGTACTTC
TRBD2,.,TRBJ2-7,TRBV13,CASSLVLAGVGEQYF,TGTGCCAGCAGCTTAGTGCTAGCGGGAGTCGGCGAGCAGTACTTC
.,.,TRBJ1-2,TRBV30,CAWSQKQGRLGGYTF,TGTGCCTGGAGCCAAAAACAGGGCCGGTTAGGCGGCTACACCTTC
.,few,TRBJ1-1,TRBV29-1,CSVGQENTEAFF,TGCAGCGTTGGGCAGGAGAACACTGAAGCTTTCTTT
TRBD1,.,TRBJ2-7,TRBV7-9,CASSLGTGASYEQYF,TGTGCCAGCAGCTTAGGGACAGGGGCCTCCTACGAGCAGTACTTC
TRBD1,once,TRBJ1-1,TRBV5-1,CASSLARWTGTENEAFF,TGCGCCAGCAGCTTGGCGAGGTGGACCGGGACAGAAAATGAAGCTTTCTTT
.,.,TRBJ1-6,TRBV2,CASSDEVNAYNSPLHF,TGTGCCAGCAGTGACGAGGTTAATGCCTATAATTCACCCCTCCACTTT
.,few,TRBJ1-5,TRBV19,CASSIIPRTGVSSNQPQHF,TGTGCCAGTAGTATCATTCCTCGGACTGGTGTTTCTAGCAATCAGCCCCAGCATTTT
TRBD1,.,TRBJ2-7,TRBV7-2,CASSSQGGQTYEQYF,TGTGCCAGCAGCTCACAGGGGGGTCAAACCTACGAGCAGTACTTC
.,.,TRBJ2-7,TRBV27,CASGDRGTSYEQYF,TGTGCCAGCGGAGACAGAGGCACTTCCTACGAGCAGTACTTC
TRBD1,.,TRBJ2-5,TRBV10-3,CAIRGSTGLKETQYF,TGTGCCATCAGGGGCTCGACAGGGCTAAAGGAGACCCAGTACTTC
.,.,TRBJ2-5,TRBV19,CASSIGGGATQETQYF,TGTGCCAGTAGTATCGGTGGCGGGGCAACGCAAGAGACCCAGTACTTC
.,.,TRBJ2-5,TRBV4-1,CASSPPTSYSGQETQYF,TGCGCCAGCAGCCCCCCTACAAGTTACAGCGGACAAGAGACCCAGTACTTC
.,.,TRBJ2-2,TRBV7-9,CSSSDGYGELFF,TGTTCCAGCAGTGACGGGTACGGGGAGCTGTTTTTT
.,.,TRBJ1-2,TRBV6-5,CASTNRGGDYGYTF,TGTGCCAGCACAAACCGGGGAGGGGACTATGGCTACACCTTC
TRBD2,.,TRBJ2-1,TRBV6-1,CASSARLAGVSYNEQFF,TGTGCCAGCAGTGCCCGACTAGCGGGGGTCAGTTACAATGAGCAGTTCTTC
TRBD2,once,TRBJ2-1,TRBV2,CASRGIGRQNEQFF,TGTGCCAGCAGAGGTATCGGGAGGCAGAATGAGCAGTTCTTC
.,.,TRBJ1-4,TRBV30,CAWTGNNEKLFF,TGTGCCTGGACAGGGAATAATGAAAAACTGTTTTTT
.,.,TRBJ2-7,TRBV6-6,CASRDSPRKYEQYF,TGTGCCAGCCGAGACAGTCCCAGGAAATACGAGCAGTACTTC
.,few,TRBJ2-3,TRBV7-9,CSSSSAVGTPSTDTQYF,TGTTCCAGCAGCTCAGCCGTAGGGACTCCTAGCACAGATACGCAGTATTTT
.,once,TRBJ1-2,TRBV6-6,CASSPSRVPNYGYTF,TGTGCCAGCAGTCCCTCCCGGGTCCCTAACTATGGCTACACCTTC
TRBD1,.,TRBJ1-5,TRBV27,CASRSLGQGNQPQHF,TGTGCCAGCAGATCACTAGGACAGGGCAATCAGCCCCAGCATTTT
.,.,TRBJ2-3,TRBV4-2,CASSQVGSERFTDTQYF,TGTGCCAGCAGCCAAGTTGGTAGCGAGCGGTTCACAGATACGCAGTATTTT
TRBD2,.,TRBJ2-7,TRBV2,CASSPGLAEPGQYF,TGTGCCAGCAGTCCGGGACTAGCGGAACCCGGGCAGTACTTC
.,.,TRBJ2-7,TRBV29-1,CSAGDSYEQYF,TGCAGCGCTGGAGACAGTTACGAGCAGTACTTC
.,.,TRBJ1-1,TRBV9,CASSEPQTYSFDAFF,TGTGCCAGCAGCGAGCCCCAAACCTACAGCTTTGACGCTTTCTTT
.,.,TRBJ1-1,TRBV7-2,CASSLVVLNRVEAFF,TGTGCCAGCAGCTTAGTAGTATTAAACAGGGTTGAAGCTTTCTTT
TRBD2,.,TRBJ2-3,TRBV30,CAWSVLRTSGGVLTDTQYF,TGTGCCTGGAGTGTACTAAGGACTAGCGGGGGGGTCCTAACAGATACGCAGTATTTT
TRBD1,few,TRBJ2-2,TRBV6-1,CASSPDRVNTGELFF,TGTGCCAGCAGTCCGGACAGGGTGAACACCGGGGAGCTGTTTTTT
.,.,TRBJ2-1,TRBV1,CTSSQEILAGDDNEQFF,TGCACCAGCAGCCAGGAAATACTAGCGGGGGATGACAATGAGCAGTTCTTC
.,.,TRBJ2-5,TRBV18,CASSRSVAAPQETQYF,TGTGCCAGCTCAAGGTCTGTGGCGGCTCCCCAAGAGACCCAGTACTTC
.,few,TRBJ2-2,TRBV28,CASSLLGDIHDTGELFF,TGTGCCAGCAGTTTGCTGGGAGACATTCATGACACCGGGGAGCTGTTTTTT
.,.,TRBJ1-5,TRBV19,CASSIWLQPQHF,TGTGCCAGTAGTATATGGCTTCAGCCCCAGCATTTT